This passage covers 30 T cell receptor beta chains from one sample sequenced in a study of blood T cell repertoires in COVID-19. Data came from immunoSEQ multiplex PCR; TCRdb stores just in-frame clones and leaves some out. The sample has about 58,000 clones, around 89% seen once. The sample was peripheral blood. These receptors all stem from a man in his sixties with acute or convalescent COVID-19.

The chain is built from TRBV6-5 and TRBJ2-7; TRBD2 aligns across 9 bases. Germline CDR1 MNHEY, CDR2 SVGAGI. Unmatched junction bases numbered 7, after V lost 5 bases and J lost 2 bases. The CDR3 extends over 15 amino acids. CDR3 sequence (DNA): TGTGCCAGCAGTACCCTTAGCGGGGGCACCTACGAGCAGTACTTC. It is translated as CASSTLSGGTYEQYF.

The chain employs TRBV9 and TRBJ2-7, with 9 bases identical to TRBD1. This CDR3 is 17 amino acids long. Per germline, CDR1 SGDLS and CDR2 YYNGEE. J lost 6 bases, V lost 3 bases, and 16 bases had no gene match. In DNA form, the CDR3 reads TGTGCCAGCAGCGCCCGGGACAGGGCGAGTGGAATCGGCGAGCAGTACTTC. Amino acids: CASSARDRASGIGEQYF.

This sequence joins TRBV28 and TRBJ1-1; perhaps TRBD1 as D (5 bases). CDR1 MDHEN and CDR2 SYDVKM come from the germline V gene. The CDR3 consists of 14 residues. V lost 5 bases and J lost 3, with 13 bases in between. CDR3 coding DNA: TGTGCCAGCAGTCGGATACAGGAGCACACTGAAGCTTTCTTT. Amino acid sequence: CASSRIQEHTEAFF. Filled out from reference TRBV28 and TRBJ1-1, the complete variable domain reads DVKVTQSSRYLVKRTGEKVFLECVQDMDHENMFWYRQDPGLGLRLIYFSYDVKMKEKGDIPEGYSVSREKKERFSLILESASTNQTSMYLCASSRIQEHTEAFFGQGTRLTVV.

This clone was seen just once. V gene TRBV7-2 combines with J gene TRBJ2-4; 7 bases fit TRBD2. Germline V lookup: CDR1 SGHTA, CDR2 FQGNSA. The CDR3 totals 17 residues. Losses at the gene ends were 2 bases for V and 1 base for J; bases not matched to a gene: 8. CDR3 sequence: CASSLTGGGLAKNIQYF. In nucleotides, the CDR3 is TGTGCCAGCAGCTTAACGGGGGGTGGCCTGGCCAAAAACATTCAGTACTTC.

J is TRBJ2-1 and V is TRBV7-3, with 10 bases aligning to TRBD2. J lost 2 bases, V lost 5 bases, and 6 bases had no gene match. CDR1 SGHTA and CDR2 FQGTGA come from the germline V gene. CDR3 length equals 16 residues. CDR3 DNA: TGTGCCAGCAGCCAAATAGCGGGGGGCGCCTACAATGAGCAGTTCTTC. It is translated as CASSQIAGGAYNEQFF.

This chain links TRBV19 with TRBJ1-5; D is ambiguous. Looked up from germline, CDR1 is LNHDA and CDR2 is SQIVND (reference sequence). V was pared by 10 bases and J by 4 bases, with 11 bases between. The length of the CDR3 is 12 residues. This chain's CDR3 is CATRRENQPQHF. CDR3 DNA: TGTGCCACTAGGCGGGAGAATCAGCCCCAGCATTTT.

The chain recombines TRBV4-2 with TRBJ2-1; 11 bases agree with TRBD2. CDR1 LGHNA and CDR2 YNFKEQ come from the germline V gene. This CDR3 contains 17 residues. V lost 1 base and J lost 7; bases outside the gene matches: 9. This CDR3 is CASSQGLAGLGYNEQFF. The CDR3 DNA is TGTGCCAGCAGCCAAGGACTAGCGGGACTAGGTTATAATGAGCAGTTCTTC.

With respect to this clone: The sample has other DNA sequences that encode this CDR3 too. The CDR3 DNA reads TGTGCCAGTAGTAGGACAGGGCTGAACACTGAAGCTTTCTTT. Translated: CASSRTGLNTEAFF. J is TRBJ1-1 and V is TRBV19, with TRBD1 matching 8 bases. Germline V CDR1 and CDR2: LNHDA, SQIVND (reference sequence). This CDR3 is 14 amino acids long. Trimming cost V 4 bases and J 0 bases; bases outside gene matches: 1.

The chain recombines TRBV7-9 with TRBJ1-3; maybe TRBD1 (6 bases). Germline assignment: CDR1 SEHNR and CDR2 FQNEAQ (reference sequence). This CDR3 spans 15 amino acids. The V and J ends lost 5 bases and 1 base respectively, with 12 bases between them. The DNA for the CDR3 is TGTGCCAGCAGCCCCCTCGGGACATCTGGAAACACCATATATTTT. It specifies CASSPLGTSGNTIYF.

The J gene is TRBJ1-6, the V gene TRBV11-3, with TRBD1 matching 8 bases. Germline values: CDR1 SGHNT, CDR2 YENEEA. The CDR3 consists of 14 residues. Losses at the gene ends were 4 bases for V and 10 bases for J; bases not matched to a gene: 6. The CDR3: CASSSGQGGSPLHF. The DNA for the CDR3 is TGTGCCAGCAGCTCTGGACAGGGAGGCTCACCCCTCCACTTT.

CDR3 coding DNA: TGTGCCAGCAGTTTACGTCTAGCGGGATTCTACGAGCAGTACTTC. This sequence encodes CASSLRLAGFYEQYF. J is TRBJ2-7 and V is TRBV28; 9 bases fit TRBD2. V shed 2 bases, J shed 3 bases, and the junction held 5 bases outside the gene matches. This CDR3 has 15 residues. Germline CDR1 is MDHEN and CDR2 is SYDVKM.

This clone was seen only once. The gene calls are TRBV6-6 and TRBJ1-4; possibly TRBD1 for D (6 bases). Germline CDR1 reads MNHNY; CDR2 reads SVGAGI (reference sequence). This CDR3 contains 16 residues. Deletions cut 6 bases from V and 8 bases from J, with 22 bases between. The DNA for the CDR3 is TGTGCCAGCAGCCCTGTCGGTCGGGGGCGGGGGGAAAAACTGTTTTTT. This sequence encodes CASSPVGRGRGEKLFF.

V and J are TRBV5-1 and TRBJ1-2, with D perhaps matching TRBD1 (5 bases). The CDR3 totals 15 residues. Looked up from germline, CDR1 is SGHRS and CDR2 is YFSETQ. Deletions cut 3 bases from V and 8 bases from J, with 20 bases between. CDR3 nucleotide sequence: TGCGCCAGCAGCTCCCCCGGGCCTGGGACTATCGGCTACACCTTC. Its translation: CASSSPGPGTIGYTF.

The V and J genes are TRBV5-1 and TRBJ1-1; D unclear. The CDR3 totals 16 residues. Germline V CDR1 and CDR2: SGHRS, YFSETQ. Trimming shortened V by 0 bases and J by 3 bases, and 15 bases separated the two germline ends. The CDR3 region has the DNA TGCGCCAGCAGCTTGGTCGCCGGAGATGGAGACACTGAAGCTTTCTTT. It encodes CASSLVAGDGDTEAFF.

The chain carries TRBV6-2 or TRBV6-3 and TRBJ2-7; D ambiguous. Germline V gene sequence: CDR1 MNHEY, CDR2 SVGEGT. The germline V and J ends were trimmed by 4 bases and 4 bases, with 8 bases remaining between them. There are 12 residues in the CDR3. This CDR3 reads CASSSGRYEQYF. CDR3 in DNA: TGTGCCAGCAGTTCGGGTCGTTACGAGCAGTACTTC.

This chain links TRBV6-5 with TRBJ1-1; D may be TRBD1 (6 bases). This CDR3 region has 15 residues. Per germline, CDR1 MNHEY and CDR2 SVGAGI. The V end lost 6 bases, the J end lost 0 bases, and 14 bases lay between the germline ends. The CDR3 sequence: CASRGARNLNTEAFF. CDR3 bases: TGTGCCAGCAGGGGGGCCAGAAATTTGAACACTGAAGCTTTCTTT.

This clone was recorded a few times. V is TRBV6-5 and J is TRBJ1-2, with 8 bases identical to TRBD1. Germline values: CDR1 MNHEY, CDR2 SVGAGI. V was pared by 5 bases and J by 6 bases, with 8 bases of the junction left unmatched. This CDR3 comprises 14 residues. CDR3 protein: CASSRLGTGHGYTF. The CDR3 DNA is TGTGCCAGCAGTCGTCTCGGGACAGGACATGGCTACACCTTC.

This clone showed up just once. The chain uses TRBV5-6 and TRBJ1-2; 8 bases match TRBD1. CDR1 and CDR2 from the germline V gene are SGHDT and YYEEEE. This CDR3 contains 15 residues. V was pared by 6 bases and J by 3 bases, with 10 bases of the junction left unmatched. The chain's CDR3 is CASIAQGGQYYGYTF. The DNA of the CDR3 is TGTGCCAGCATCGCACAGGGGGGCCAGTACTATGGCTACACCTTC.

This chain joins TRBV5-1 and TRBJ2-7; TRBD1 matches 10 bases. The V segment lost 0 bases and the J segment 3 bases; nucleotides outside the gene matches: 3. Per the germline V gene, CDR1 is SGHRS and CDR2 is YFSETQ. The CDR3 consists of 15 residues. The CDR3 nucleotides read TGCGCCAGCAGCTTGGACGGGACAGGGGTCTACGAGCAGTACTTC. Protein product: CASSLDGTGVYEQYF.

V gene TRBV28 combines with J gene TRBJ2-1; 8 bases are shared with TRBD1. J gave up 0 bases and V 4 bases, and 11 bases lay outside the gene matches. Looked up from germline, CDR1 is MDHEN and CDR2 is SYDVKM. This CDR3 contains 18 residues. The CDR3 DNA is TGTGCCAGCAGTTCCACGGACAGGGTCATCAGCTCCTACAATGAGCAGTTCTTC. Protein product: CASSSTDRVISSYNEQFF.

The chain links TRBV18 to TRBJ2-7; perhaps TRBD2 as D (6 bases). The V and J ends lost 4 bases and 5 bases respectively, with 24 bases between them. This CDR3 is built from 17 residues. Germline loops: CDR1 KGHSH, CDR2 LQKENI. CDR3 residues: CASSLRSRGWPADEQYF. The CDR3, as DNA: TGTGCCAGCTCACTCCGTTCACGGGGGTGGCCTGCGGACGAGCAGTACTTC.

This clone is judged medium-sized. The chain has TRBV24-1 and TRBJ2-5, with a weak D call TRBD1 (6 bases). Trimming took 5 bases from V and 4 from J, leaving 16 bases between them. The CDR3 is 15 residues long. CDR1 is KGHDR, CDR2 SFDVKD, per germline. The CDR3 DNA sequence: TGTGCCACCAGTGCGTCTGTAGGGGGACGAGAGACCCAGTACTTC. Amino acid sequence: CATSASVGGRETQYF.

The genes are TRBV18 and TRBJ2-7, with D perhaps TRBD2 (6 bases). This CDR3 has 14 residues. With 3 bases removed from V and 3 bases from J, the gap between germline ends came to 12 bases. From germline, CDR1 is KGHSH and CDR2 LQKENI. The CDR3 DNA sequence: TGTGCCAGCTCACCTGACGGAGGGTACTACGAGCAGTACTTC. Residues: CASSPDGGYYEQYF.

This chain joins TRBV19 and TRBJ1-5; 8 nucleotides line up with TRBD1. V trimming: 5 bases; J trimming: 5 bases; junction bases outside the gene matches: 8. CDR3 length: 15 amino acids. Germline values: CDR1 LNHDA, CDR2 SQIVND (reference sequence). DNA of the CDR3: TGTGCCAGTAGTGCCCCCGACAGGGGATATCAGCCCCAGCATTTT. Protein: CASSAPDRGYQPQHF. The full variable domain, rest sourced from reference TRBV19 and TRBJ1-5, is DGGITQSPKYLFRKEGQNVTLSCEQNLNHDAMYWYRQDPGQGLRLIYYSQIVNDFQKGDIAEGYSVSREKKESFPLTVTSAQKNPTAFYLCASSAPDRGYQPQHFGDGTRLSIL.

CDR3 in amino acids: CAWSSSGKTQYF. Written as DNA, the CDR3 is TGTGCCTGGAGTTCCAGTGGCAAGACCCAGTACTTC. The rearrangement links TRBV30 to TRBJ2-5; D gene uncertain. This CDR3 contains 12 residues. CDR1 is GTSNPN, CDR2 SVGIG, per germline (reference sequence). V was trimmed by 2 bases and J by 6 bases, leaving 10 bases between them.

This clone was seen just once. This rearrangement joins TRBV24-1 to TRBJ2-1, with TRBD2 matching over 8 bases. From germline, CDR1 is KGHDR and CDR2 SFDVKD. The CDR3 runs to 17 residues. V lost 4 bases and J lost 5; bases outside the gene matches: 12. The CDR3 reads CATSDPGLAGIHNEQFF. The CDR3 nucleotides are TGTGCCACCAGTGACCCCGGACTAGCCGGGATCCACAATGAGCAGTTCTTC.

The chain links TRBV6-5 to TRBJ1-5; no firm D call. The V gene's germline CDR1 is MNHEY and CDR2 SVGAGI. V lost 5 bases and J 5 bases, leaving 13 bases between the germline ends. The CDR3 has 14 amino acids. The CDR3 sequence: CASSQNRRHQPQHF. The DNA of the CDR3 is TGTGCCAGCAGTCAGAACCGGAGGCATCAGCCCCAGCATTTT.

The rearrangement links TRBV7-8 to TRBJ1-1, with TRBD1 matching 8 bases. The germline V gene encodes CDR1 SGHVS and CDR2 FQNEAQ. J lost 0 bases, V lost 5 bases, and 2 bases had no gene match. CDR3 length: 14 amino acids. The CDR3 nucleotides read TGTGCCAGCAGCCAGACAGGGGTGAACACTGAAGCTTTCTTT. Amino acid sequence: CASSQTGVNTEAFF.

The gene calls are TRBV7-8 and TRBJ2-1; no firm D call. V was shortened by 5 bases and J by 7 bases, with 9 bases between the two germline ends. CDR3 length: 12 amino acids. Germline CDR1 SGHVS, CDR2 FQNEAQ. This chain's CDR3 is CASSPPMNEQFF. The CDR3 DNA sequence: TGTGCCAGCAGCCCGCCTATGAATGAGCAGTTCTTC.

The chain is built from TRBV6-2 or TRBV6-3 and TRBJ1-1; 11 positions agree with TRBD1. From germline, CDR1 is MNHEY and CDR2 SVGEGT. With 5 bases clipped from V and 12 bases from J, the junction kept 11 bases outside the gene matches. The CDR3 loop spans 14 amino acids. CDR3 sequence reads: CASSPYGDRGVTFF. The CDR3 bases are TGTGCCAGCAGTCCCTACGGGGACAGGGGGGTAACTTTCTTT.